Each of the 22 T cell receptor beta chains below was sequenced from the same sample in a study of cytomegalovirus exposure and HLA in healthy donors. The PCR made use of 60 Vbeta and 13 Jbeta primers. Assay: immunoSEQ multiplex PCR; the TCRdb copy retains only in-frame clones and omits some. Among 90,000 to 120,000 clones listed, roughly four fifths were seen once. The sample comprised PBMCs. These receptors all come from a young man in good health and CMV-seronegative.

The rearrangement uses TRBV5-1 and TRBJ2-3; no definite D call. V dropped 0 bases and J dropped 0 bases, with 8 bases sitting between them. Per germline, CDR1 SGHRS and CDR2 YFSETQ. The CDR3 runs to 15 residues. The CDR3 nucleotides read TGCGCCAGCAGCTTGGCTTCGACTAGCACAGATACGCAGTATTTT. Its translation is CASSLASTSTDTQYF.

The chain couples TRBV27 to TRBJ1-6; no clear D. Trimming stripped 6 bases from V and 3 bases from J, with 12 bases between. Germline V gives CDR1 MNHEY, CDR2 SMNVEV (reference sequence). The CDR3 spans 15 residues. CDR3 sequence: CASSPNRDYNSPLHF. The CDR3 DNA is TGTGCCAGCAGCCCAAATCGGGACTATAATTCACCCCTCCACTTT.

As regards this clone: The junction departs from germline at one end; a sequencing error may be responsible. The chain uses TRBV4-1 and TRBJ1-6; 8 positions match TRBD1. The CDR3 extends over 16 amino acids. The germline V gene encodes CDR1 MGHRA and CDR2 YSYEKL. The CDR3 here is CASSQDGDRLYSPLHF. The CDR3 DNA reads as TGCGCCAGCAGCCAAGACGGGGACAGGCTCTATTCCCCCCTCCACTTT.

The chain joins TRBV19 to TRBJ2-6, with 7 bases that match TRBD1. The ends lost 5 bases at V and 0 bases at J; junction bases unmatched: 10. The CDR3 consists of 18 residues. Germline V gives CDR1 LNHDA, CDR2 SQIVND (reference sequence). Written as DNA, the CDR3 is TGTGCCAGTAGTGGGAACAGGGGCCGCAGCTCTGGGGCCAACGTCCTGACTTTC. Translation: CASSGNRGRSSGANVLTF.

The chain couples TRBV9 to TRBJ2-7, with 8 bases that match TRBD1. Germline lookup yields CDR1 SGDLS and CDR2 YYNGEE. The CDR3 totals 14 residues. Unmatched junction bases numbered 4, after V lost 4 bases and J lost 1 base. The CDR3 spells CASSPTGGSYEQYF. CDR3 DNA: TGTGCCAGCAGCCCCACAGGGGGGTCCTACGAGCAGTACTTC.

CDR3 bases: TGTGCCAGTAGTCAGTACACCGGGGAGCTGTTTTTT. This gives the protein CASSQYTGELFF. J is TRBJ2-2 and V is TRBV19; D not certain. This CDR3 is built from 12 residues. Germline-derived CDR1 and CDR2 are LNHDA and SQIVND (reference sequence). Between the trimmed V and J ends, which lost 5 bases and 3 bases, there was a span of 4 bases.

The CDR3 coding sequence is TGTGCCACCAGCAGAGACCATCTGGCTAGCGGGGGGGAGAATGAGCAGTTCTTC. Its translation: CATSRDHLASGGENEQFF. V and J are TRBV15 and TRBJ2-1, with TRBD2 matching 12 bases. This CDR3 spans 18 amino acids. Trimming at V came to 0 bases and at J to 7 bases, leaving 10 bases not matched to a gene. From germline, CDR1 is LNHNV and CDR2 YYDKDF (reference sequence).

The chain employs TRBV5-1 and TRBJ1-1; 7 positions match TRBD1. Per the germline V gene, CDR1 is SGHRS and CDR2 is YFSETQ. CDR3 size: 15 residues. V was pared by 2 bases and J by 0 bases, with 4 bases of the junction left unmatched. For the CDR3, the DNA is TGCGCCAGCAGCTTAAAGGGGGCCATGAACACTGAAGCTTTCTTT. The encoded protein is CASSLKGAMNTEAFF.

This clone was counted only a few times. V usage is TRBV2 and J usage is TRBJ1-2, with D unclear. The V and J ends lost 2 bases and 5 bases respectively, with 9 bases between them. Germline lookup yields CDR1 SNHLY and CDR2 FYNNEI. The CDR3 covers 13 residues. Here the CDR3 DNA reads TGTGCCAGCAGTGAACGTCCCCCGTATGGCTACACCTTC. Protein sequence: CASSERPPYGYTF.

This sequence joins TRBV19 and TRBJ2-3, with 8 nucleotides matching TRBD1. Germline V gene sequence: CDR1 LNHDA, CDR2 SQIVND (reference sequence). The CDR3 consists of 11 residues. After removal of 6 bases from V and 14 bases from J, the junction contained 7 bases not matched to a gene. Here the CDR3 DNA reads TGTGCCAGTAGGGCCCGGGACAGGTGGTATTTT. Its translation is CASRARDRWYF.

The V call is TRBV27, the J call TRBJ1-2, with TRBD1 matching 7 bases. From germline, CDR1 is MNHEY and CDR2 SMNVEV (reference sequence). This CDR3 region has 15 residues. V lost 4 bases to trimming and J lost 8 bases; unmatched junction nucleotides: 13. The CDR3 DNA reads as TGTGCCAGCAGTTCTGACAGACAGGGTCATCGGGGCTACACCTTC. It yields the protein CASSSDRQGHRGYTF.

The chain has TRBV6-4 and TRBJ2-7, with TRBD1 as a possible D gene (6 bases). The V end was cut by 3 bases, the J end by 6 bases, with 12 bases between. CDR3 length: 13 amino acids. The germline V gene encodes CDR1 MRHNA and CDR2 SNTAGT. CDR3: CASSEQQGGEQYF. CDR3 DNA sequence: TGTGCCAGCAGTGAACAACAGGGCGGCGAGCAGTACTTC.

J is TRBJ1-2 and V is TRBV7-8; TRBD1 aligns across 11 bases. CDR1 and CDR2 (germline): SGHVS, FQNEAQ. Unmatched junction bases numbered 7, after V lost 5 bases and J lost 5 bases. The CDR3 length is 15 residues. The CDR3 region is CASSPRTGGLYGYTF. DNA of the CDR3: TGTGCCAGCAGCCCGCGGACAGGGGGCCTGTATGGCTACACCTTC. Supplemented by reference TRBV7-8 and TRBJ1-2, the full variable domain reads GAGVSQSPRYKVAKRGQDVALRCDPISGHVSLFWYQQALGQGPEFLTYFQNEAQLDKSGLPSDRFFAERPEGSVSTLKIQRTQQEDSAVYLCASSPRTGGLYGYTFGSGTRLTVV.

The chain employs TRBV6-1 and TRBJ1-2; D may be TRBD1 (5 bases). V dropped 2 bases and J dropped 4 bases, with 14 bases sitting between them. The CDR3 is made up of 15 amino acids. The germline V gene encodes CDR1 MNHNS and CDR2 SASEGT. For the CDR3, the DNA is TGTGCCAGCAGTGAATTCGGCCCTACAGGCTATGGCTACACCTTC. This codes for CASSEFGPTGYGYTF.

The chain recombines TRBV7-9 with TRBJ2-7; 9 nucleotides agree with TRBD1. Trimming removed 3 bases from V and 4 bases from J; junction bases left unmatched: 7. Germline V CDR1 and CDR2: SEHNR, FQNEAQ (reference sequence). The CDR3 has 15 amino acids. CDR3 in DNA: TGTGCCAGCAGCTTGGGACAGGGAGGTTCGTACGAGCAGTACTTC. Protein sequence: CASSLGQGGSYEQYF.

The rearrangement links TRBV6-5 to TRBJ2-7; 7 positions match TRBD1. The germline V gene has CDR1 MNHEY and CDR2 SVGAGI. The CDR3 runs to 14 residues. The ends lost 4 bases at V and 3 bases at J; junction bases unmatched: 6. The CDR3 DNA is TGTGCCAGCAGTTCTCCGACAGGGCTCTACGAGCAGTACTTC. Protein sequence: CASSSPTGLYEQYF.

In this sample, this clone turned up a few times. The J gene is TRBJ1-5, the V gene TRBV6-6, with a weak D call TRBD1 (6 bases). Trimming shortened V by 2 bases and J by 0 bases, and 8 bases separated the two germline ends. The CDR3 totals 15 residues. The V gene's germline CDR1 is MNHNY and CDR2 SVGAGI (reference sequence). The DNA of the CDR3 is TGTGCCAGCAGTTACGACAGGAATAGCAATCAGCCCCAGCATTTT. Protein: CASSYDRNSNQPQHF.

This sequence joins TRBV6-6 and TRBJ1-2, with a tentative D call TRBD1 (5 bases). Trimming shortened V by 9 bases and J by 4 bases, and 15 bases separated the two germline ends. Per germline, CDR1 MNHNY and CDR2 SVGAGI (reference sequence). The CDR3 has 13 amino acids. The CDR3 sequence is CASEGVLGYGYTF. The CDR3 region has the DNA TGTGCCAGTGAAGGGGTATTGGGCTATGGCTACACCTTC.

This rearrangement joins TRBV7-9 to TRBJ2-4; 11 bases fit TRBD2. The germline gives CDR1 SEHNR, CDR2 FQNEAQ (reference sequence). The CDR3 contains 15 residues. Trimming removed 5 bases from V and 6 bases from J; junction bases left unmatched: 6. The CDR3 region is CASSPPLAGANIQYF. The DNA of the CDR3 is TGTGCCAGCAGCCCACCACTAGCGGGGGCAAACATTCAGTACTTC.

The chain's CDR3 is CASRPPGLAGLNEQFF. Here the CDR3 DNA reads TGTGCCAGCAGACCTCCGGGACTAGCGGGGTTGAATGAGCAGTTCTTC. The chain has TRBV4-2 and TRBJ2-1; 13 positions match TRBD2. This CDR3 region has 16 residues. Germline CDR1 is LGHNA and CDR2 is YNFKEQ. J lost 7 bases, V lost 6 bases, and 9 bases had no gene match.

The J gene is TRBJ2-7, the V gene TRBV7-2, with 8 bases identical to TRBD2. The CDR3 has 15 amino acids. Germline V gene sequence: CDR1 SGHTA, CDR2 FQGNSA. With V trimmed by 1 base and J by 4 bases, 6 bases remained unmatched. The CDR3: CASSLVGTRRYEQYF. CDR3 sequence (DNA): TGTGCCAGCAGCTTAGTGGGGACTAGAAGGTACGAGCAGTACTTC. Looking up the rest from reference TRBV7-2 and TRBJ2-7 gives the full variable domain: GAGVSQSPSNKVTEKGKDVELRCDPISGHTALYWYRQSLGQGLEFLIYFQGNSAPDKSGLPSDRFSAERTGGSVSTLTIQRTQQEDSAVYLCASSLVGTRRYEQYFGPGTRLTVT.

J is TRBJ1-1 and V is TRBV9; D unclear. Germline loops: CDR1 SGDLS, CDR2 YYNGEE. The CDR3 spans 13 residues. V was pared by 4 bases and J by 7 bases, with 14 bases between. CDR3: CASSPRGRNEAFF. CDR3 nucleotides: TGTGCCAGCAGCCCCCGAGGTCGGAATGAAGCTTTCTTT. The full variable domain, its missing parts supplied by reference TRBV9 and TRBJ1-1, is DSGVTQTPKHLITATGQRVTLRCSPRSGDLSVYWYQQSLDQGLQFLIQYYNGEERAKGNILERFSAQQFPDLHSELNLSSLELGDSALYFCASSPRGRNEAFFGQGTRLTVV.